This T cell receptor (beta chain) is drawn from a study of T cell responses to AZD1222 COVID-19 vaccine. Generated by immunoSEQ multiplex PCR, the TCRdb table keeps only in-frame clones and is missing some. The profile shows about 81,000 clones, 80% to 90% of them singletons. V was pared by 5 bases and J by 3 bases, with 16 bases between. Germline loops: CDR1 SNHLY, CDR2 FYNNEI. This CDR3 has 15 residues. This clone has a single count. Its antigen is not identified. Points from the study as a whole: Elevations in Spike-specific TCR breadth and depth followed administration of two AZD1222 doses. White British ancestry dominated among donors, who included more females, and clonal diversity was possibly underestimated.

Specimen: peripheral blood, collected 28 days after the second AZD1222 dose. The source of this sequence is an adult who received the AZD1222 COVID-19 vaccine. V gene TRBV2 combines with J gene TRBJ2-5; weak D call: TRBD2 (6 bases). Here the CDR3 reads CASSFGTGAEETQYF. The CDR3 region has the DNA TGTGCCAGCAGTTTCGGGACTGGAGCCGAAGAGACCCAGTACTTC.